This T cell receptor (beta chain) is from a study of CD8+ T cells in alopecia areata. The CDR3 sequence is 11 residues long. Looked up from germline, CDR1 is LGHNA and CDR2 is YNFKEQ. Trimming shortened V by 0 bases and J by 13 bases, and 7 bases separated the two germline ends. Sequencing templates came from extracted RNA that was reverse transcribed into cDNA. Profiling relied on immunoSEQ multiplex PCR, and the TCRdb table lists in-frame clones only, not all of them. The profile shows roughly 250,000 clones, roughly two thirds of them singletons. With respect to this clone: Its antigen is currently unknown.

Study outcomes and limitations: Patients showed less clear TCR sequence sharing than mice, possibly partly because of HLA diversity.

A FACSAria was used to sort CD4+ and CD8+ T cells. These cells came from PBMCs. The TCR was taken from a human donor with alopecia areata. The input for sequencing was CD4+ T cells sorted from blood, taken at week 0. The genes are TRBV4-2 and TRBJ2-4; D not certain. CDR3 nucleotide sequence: TGTGCCAGCAGCCAAGATGAGCTACAGTACTTC. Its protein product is CASSQDELQYF.